This T cell receptor (beta chain) is from a study of radiotherapy plus CTLA-4 blockade in lung cancer. Study as a whole: Objective response rate was over 15%; disease control rate, under 35%. Study conclusions and caveats: Early blood T cell clone dynamics reportedly forecast response best, with interferon-beta. Researchers report tumor-derived TCR clones expanding in blood after radiotherapy plus ipilimumab.

Sequencing used immunoSEQ multiplex PCR; TCRdb keeps in-frame clones, though not all of them. Here the sample spans about 120,000 clones, 78% being singletons. V trimming: 0 bases; J trimming: 3 bases; junction bases outside the gene matches: 6. The CDR3 is 16 amino acids. Germline assignment: CDR1 SGHVS and CDR2 FNYEAQ. Receiving focal radiation plus CTLA-4 blockade with ipilimumab were patients who had chemo-refractory metastatic non-small-cell lung cancer. Concerning this clone: Antigen: not known.

The TCR was taken from a human donor with non-small cell lung cancer who had a partial response to radiotherapy plus ipilimumab. The genes are TRBV7-6 and TRBJ2-3, with 7 bases matching TRBD2. The sample in question was peripheral blood, obtained from a patient treated with radiotherapy plus ipilimumab. The CDR3 sequence: CASSLAQGGRTDTQYF. CDR3 coding DNA: TGTGCCAGCAGCTTAGCGCAGGGCGGGAGAACAGATACGCAGTATTTT.